The 6 T cell receptor beta chains presented below share a single source sample, sequenced in a study of response to subunit inactivated influenza vaccine. TCRdb called the RT-PCR reads again in MiXCR, with one record for every CDR3 protein. This sample has 430,000 or so distinct CDR3 sequences; 11% occur once, and the top ten carry more than 10%. The specimen comprised PBMCs from blood, sampled 40 to 50 days after vaccination. These receptors came from a man aged 50 to 60 who received an inactivated influenza vaccine.

Only a few counts were recorded for this clonotype. This chain links TRBV7-6 with TRBJ1-1; TRBD1 aligns across 8 bases. V trimming: 5 bases; J trimming: 6 bases; junction bases outside the gene matches: 8. The CDR3 loop spans 14 amino acids. Germline V CDR1 and CDR2: SGHVS, FNYEAQ. The CDR3 sequence: CASSLPGQVAEAFF. Here the CDR3 DNA reads TGTGCCAGCAGCCTCCCGGGACAGGTGGCTGAAGCTTTCTTT.

In this sample, this clonotype turned up a few times. This chain links TRBV6-5 with TRBJ1-6; no clear D gene. V was clipped by 5 bases and J by 8 bases, with 10 bases between them. CDR3 size: 13 residues. The V gene's germline CDR1 is MNHEY and CDR2 SVGAGI. CDR3 sequence (DNA): TGTGCCAGCAGTAACGGGAGGCATTCACCCCTCCACTTT. Residues: CASSNGRHSPLHF.

V is TRBV20-1 and J is TRBJ2-1; D is ambiguous. The V gene's germline CDR1 is DFQATT and CDR2 SNEGSKA (reference sequence). This CDR3 spans 17 amino acids. The CDR3 coding sequence is TGCTGCGCTAGAGATCTTTATTGGCGCGACCTAAACAATGAGCAGTTCTTC. This sequence encodes CCARDLYWRDLNNEQFF.

The table lists this clonotype with many counts. The gene calls are TRBV5-1 and TRBJ1-2; 10 bases are a match to TRBD1. J was trimmed by 5 bases and V by 3 bases; bases with no gene match: 10. CDR3 size: 16 residues. Germline-derived CDR1 and CDR2 are SGHRS and YFSETQ. The CDR3 protein is CASSSGSGQGVYGYTF. The CDR3, as DNA: TGCGCCAGCAGCTCCGGATCAGGACAGGGGGTTTATGGCTACACCTTC.

The chain links TRBV18 to TRBJ2-1; TRBD2 aligns across 7 bases. Germline values: CDR1 KGHSH, CDR2 LQKENI. Trimming removed 4 bases from V and 5 bases from J; junction bases left unmatched: 5. CDR3 length: 14 residues. CDR3 in amino acids: CASSQRLAHNEQFF. The DNA for the CDR3 is TGTGCCAGCTCACAACGACTAGCCCACAATGAGCAGTTCTTC.

This clonotype was seen repeatedly, ten times or more. This chain connects TRBV20-1 to TRBJ2-1; 12 positions match TRBD2. The CDR3 spans 14 residues. V was pared by 6 bases and J by 4 bases, with 4 bases of the junction left unmatched. Germline lookup yields CDR1 DFQATT and CDR2 SNEGSKA (reference sequence). CDR3 residues: CSAAGLAGYNEQFF. The CDR3 region has the DNA TGCAGTGCAGCCGGACTAGCGGGATACAATGAGCAGTTCTTC.